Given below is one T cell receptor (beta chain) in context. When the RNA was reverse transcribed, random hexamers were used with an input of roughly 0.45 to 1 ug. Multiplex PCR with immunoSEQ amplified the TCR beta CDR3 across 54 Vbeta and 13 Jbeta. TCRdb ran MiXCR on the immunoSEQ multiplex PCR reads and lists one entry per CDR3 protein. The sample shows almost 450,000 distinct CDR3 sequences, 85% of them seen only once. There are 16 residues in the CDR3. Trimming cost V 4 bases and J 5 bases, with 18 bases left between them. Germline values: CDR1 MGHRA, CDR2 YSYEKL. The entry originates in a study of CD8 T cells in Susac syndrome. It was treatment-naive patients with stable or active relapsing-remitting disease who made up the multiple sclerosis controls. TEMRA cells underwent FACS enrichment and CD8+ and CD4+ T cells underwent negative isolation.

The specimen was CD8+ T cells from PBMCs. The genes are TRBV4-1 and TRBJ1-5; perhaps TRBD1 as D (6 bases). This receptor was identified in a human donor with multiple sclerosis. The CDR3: CASSPGAMTVDQPQHF. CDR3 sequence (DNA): TGCGCCAGCAGCCCGGGGGCCATGACAGTGGATCAGCCCCAGCATTTT.